This T cell receptor beta chain was captured by sequencing in a study of PD-1 blockade in classical Hodgkin lymphoma. Time point in this sample: cycle 4 day 1 (C4D1), after about 6 weeks of nivolumab. Following autologous stem cell transplantation, relapse occurred in every patient, and exposure to brentuximab vedotin varied. The assay was immunoSEQ multiplex PCR, and TCRdb's table has in-frame clones only and misses some. Of about 64,000 clones listed, roughly 89% are singletons. The germline V gene encodes CDR1 SGDLS and CDR2 YYNGEE. The ends were cut back, 0 bases at V and 3 bases at J, with 13 bases in the middle. The CDR3 totals 15 residues.

This specimen was peripheral blood mononuclear cells (PBMCs), taken before the fourth cycle of nivolumab. The TCR originated in a human donor with classical Hodgkin lymphoma. The V gene is TRBV9, the J gene TRBJ2-7; D is perhaps TRBD1 or TRBD2 (6 bases each). Here the CDR3 reads CASSVAGAASYEQYF. The CDR3 DNA sequence: TGTGCCAGCAGCGTAGCGGGGGCCGCTAGCTACGAGCAGTACTTC. The full variable domain, rest sourced from reference TRBV9 and TRBJ2-7, is DSGVTQTPKHLITATGQRVTLRCSPRSGDLSVYWYQQSLDQGLQFLIQYYNGEERAKGNILERFSAQQFPDLHSELNLSSLELGDSALYFCASSVAGAASYEQYFGPGTRLTVT.